Following are 23 T cell receptor beta chains from one sample sequenced in a study of cytomegalovirus exposure and HLA in healthy donors. Use of 60 Vbeta and 13 Jbeta primers characterized the PCR. This table comes from immunoSEQ multiplex PCR, and its TCRdb copy is limited to in-frame clones, with some not included. The table has about 78,000 clones, about three quarters seen once; the top ten hold around 10%. The source material was PBMCs. The receptors were sampled from a woman aged 40 to 50 in good health and CMV-seropositive.

The chain joins TRBV2 to TRBJ1-2; TRBD1 matches 10 bases. The CDR3 totals 16 residues. Trimming removed 4 bases from V and 2 bases from J; junction bases left unmatched: 7. Germline V CDR1 and CDR2: SNHLY, FYNNEI. This CDR3 is CASSVVRTGGNYGYTF. The CDR3 region has the DNA TGTGCCAGCAGTGTCGTCCGGACAGGGGGGAACTATGGCTACACCTTC.

The table lists this clone with a few counts. The V and J genes are TRBV19 and TRBJ2-6; tentative D call: TRBD1 (5 bases). This CDR3 is built from 16 residues. Trimming took 5 bases from V and 0 from J, leaving 11 bases between them. The V gene's germline CDR1 is LNHDA and CDR2 SQIVND (reference sequence). CDR3 nucleotides: TGTGCCAGTAGTGTCCAGGGTGGCTCTGGGGCCAACGTCCTGACTTTC. It specifies CASSVQGGSGANVLTF. The variable domain in full, completed from reference TRBV19 and TRBJ2-6, reads DGGITQSPKYLFRKEGQNVTLSCEQNLNHDAMYWYRQDPGQGLRLIYYSQIVNDFQKGDIAEGYSVSREKKESFPLTVTSAQKNPTAFYLCASSVQGGSGANVLTFGAGSRLTVL.

The J gene is TRBJ1-5, the V gene TRBV28; tentatively, D is TRBD1 (6 bases). The germline V gene encodes CDR1 MDHEN and CDR2 SYDVKM. The CDR3 covers 13 residues. Trimming took off 6 bases at V and 7 bases at J, with 13 bases between the two ends. The DNA for the CDR3 is TGTGCCAGCAGGTACACAGGGTACCAGCCCCAGCATTTT. It specifies CASRYTGYQPQHF.

This clone showed up just a few times. The V gene is TRBV7-9, the J gene TRBJ2-5, with a possible D match to TRBD2 (5 bases). Trimming pared 5 bases from V and 0 bases from J, leaving 16 bases between. The CDR3 runs to 16 residues. In germline, CDR1 is SEHNR, CDR2 FQNEAQ (reference sequence). CDR3 sequence reads: CASSPIEREYQETQYF. CDR3 DNA sequence: TGTGCCAGCAGCCCCATTGAAAGGGAGTACCAAGAGACCCAGTACTTC.

The chain is built from TRBV4-2 and TRBJ1-5; TRBD1 aligns across 12 bases. Germline V gene lookup returns CDR1 LGHNA and CDR2 YNFKEQ. The CDR3 extends over 18 amino acids. Losses at the gene ends were 0 bases for V and 3 bases for J; bases not matched to a gene: 6. This chain's CDR3 is CASSQERDRGLDNQPQHF. DNA for the CDR3: TGTGCCAGCAGCCAAGAGCGGGACAGGGGGCTAGACAATCAGCCCCAGCATTTT.

Only one count was recorded for this clone. The rearrangement uses TRBV5-3 and TRBJ1-5; 9 nucleotides align to TRBD1. TRBV5-3 is classed as an ORF, of uncertain function. With V trimmed by 2 bases and J by 4 bases, 4 bases remained unmatched. The CDR3 is made up of 15 amino acids. The CDR3 coding sequence is TGTGCCAGAAGCTTCCCCGGGACAGGGAATCAGCCCCAGCATTTT. It is translated as CARSFPGTGNQPQHF.

The table lists this clone with a count of one. The chain recombines TRBV7-2 with TRBJ2-5, with 8 bases lining up with TRBD2. The CDR3 covers 14 residues. Per the germline V gene, CDR1 is SGHTA and CDR2 is FQGNSA. J was trimmed by 5 bases and V by 1 base; bases with no gene match: 3. The CDR3 region has the DNA TGTGCCAGCAGCTTAGGAGCGGGGGCTGAGACCCAGTACTTC. This gives the protein CASSLGAGAETQYF.

The J gene is TRBJ2-3, the V gene TRBV9; 14 bases are shared with TRBD2. CDR1 SGDLS and CDR2 YYNGEE come from the germline V gene. The CDR3 totals 17 residues. The V and J ends lost 0 bases and 7 bases, in that order; junction bases with no gene match: 7. CDR3 loop: CASSVEFGTSGGNTQYF. Here the CDR3 DNA reads TGTGCCAGCAGCGTAGAATTTGGGACTAGCGGGGGAAATACGCAGTATTTT.

This chain links TRBV19 with TRBJ1-2; TRBD1 agrees at 7 bases. From germline, CDR1 is LNHDA and CDR2 SQIVND (reference sequence). With V trimmed by 6 bases and J by 2 bases, 3 bases remained unmatched. The CDR3 is 13 residues long. The CDR3 loop reads CASSMTGNYGYTF. In DNA, the CDR3 is TGTGCCAGTAGCATGACAGGGAACTATGGCTACACCTTC.

V gene TRBV7-9 combines with J gene TRBJ1-1; 7 nucleotides line up with TRBD1. CDR3 length: 16 residues. J was trimmed by 2 bases and V by 5 bases; bases with no gene match: 11. Germline V gene data show CDR1 as SEHNR and CDR2 as FQNEAQ (reference sequence). CDR3 residues: CASSHQVGGGNTEAFF. For the CDR3, the DNA is TGTGCCAGCAGCCATCAGGTAGGAGGGGGCAACACTGAAGCTTTCTTT.

A word on this clone: The same CDR3 is also encoded by other DNA sequences in this sample. The chain employs TRBV6-5 and TRBJ2-2; no clear D gene. CDR1 is MNHEY, CDR2 SVGAGI, per germline. With 2 bases removed from V and 0 bases from J, the gap between germline ends came to 4 bases. This CDR3 contains 14 residues. This CDR3 is CASSYGANTGELFF. CDR3 in DNA: TGTGCCAGCAGTTACGGAGCGAACACCGGGGAGCTGTTTTTT.

The chain joins TRBV6-1 to TRBJ2-7; perhaps TRBD1 as D (6 bases). V lost 7 bases to trimming and J lost 7 bases, with 17 bases between them. The CDR3 extends over 13 amino acids. Germline assignment: CDR1 MNHNS and CDR2 SASEGT. The CDR3 DNA reads as TGTGCCAGCAACAGCAGGGGATTGAGGGAGCAGTACTTC. Protein product: CASNSRGLREQYF.

The chain recombines TRBV10-3 with TRBJ2-3; D perhaps matches TRBD1 (6 bases). Deletions cut 9 bases from V and 0 bases from J, with 7 bases between. Germline lookup yields CDR1 ENHRY and CDR2 SYGVKD. This CDR3 region has 12 residues. This chain's CDR3 is CAMGHSTDTQYF. For the CDR3, the DNA is TGTGCCATGGGACACAGCACAGATACGCAGTATTTT.

This chain connects TRBV2 to TRBJ2-5; 10 bases are shared with TRBD1. The V gene end was trimmed by 6 bases and the J gene end by 5 bases; junction bases not matched to a gene: 0. Germline CDR1 SNHLY, CDR2 FYNNEI. CDR3 size: 12 residues. The CDR3 protein is CASRGQGETQYF. The CDR3 DNA is TGTGCCAGCAGGGGACAGGGGGAGACCCAGTACTTC.

V and J are TRBV7-9 and TRBJ2-3; 10 bases map to TRBD1. Germline V gives CDR1 SEHNR, CDR2 FQNEAQ (reference sequence). The CDR3 is made up of 15 amino acids. V shed 2 bases, J shed 4 bases, and the junction held 3 bases outside the gene matches. CDR3 coding DNA: TGTGCCAGCAGCTTAAGTGGACAGGGGGCAGATACGCAGTATTTT. As protein: CASSLSGQGADTQYF.

This chain links TRBV7-8 with TRBJ2-7; 9 bases map to TRBD1. CDR1 and CDR2 from the germline V gene are SGHVS and FQNEAQ. The V gene end was trimmed by 1 base and the J gene end by 2 bases; junction bases not matched to a gene: 6. The CDR3 runs 16 residues. The CDR3 bases are TGTGCCAGCAGCTTAGGTCGTGGGGACAGGGCCTACGAGCAGTACTTC. It yields the protein CASSLGRGDRAYEQYF.

This rearrangement joins TRBV9 to TRBJ2-5; D not resolved. CDR1 and CDR2 from the germline V gene are SGDLS and YYNGEE. The CDR3 extends over 14 amino acids. V gave up 4 bases and J gave up 5 bases, with 15 bases separating them. CDR3 loop: CASSPRYARETQYF. The CDR3 DNA is TGTGCCAGCAGCCCTCGTTATGCTCGGGAGACCCAGTACTTC.

V usage is TRBV7-2 and J usage is TRBJ1-2; D is unclear. The CDR3 covers 16 residues. V was trimmed by 8 bases and J by 4 bases, leaving 23 bases between them. Germline CDR1 is SGHTA and CDR2 is FQGNSA. CDR3 in DNA: TGTGCCAGCCAACGAGCCACTGCGGGAAACGCCTATGGCTACACCTTC. Translating it yields CASQRATAGNAYGYTF.

This clone occurred once. This chain's CDR3 is CASSQDRGTNTGELFF. The CDR3 DNA reads TGCGCCAGCAGCCAAGATAGGGGCACCAACACCGGGGAGCTGTTTTTT. The genes are TRBV4-3 and TRBJ2-2; D is perhaps TRBD1 (5 bases). CDR1 is LGHNA and CDR2 is YSLEER in the germline V gene. Trimming pared 0 bases from V and 2 bases from J, leaving 10 bases between. The CDR3 contains 16 residues.

The V call is TRBV6-5, the J call TRBJ1-3, with D unresolved. CDR3 length: 14 residues. Germline-derived CDR1 and CDR2 are MNHEY and SVGAGI. Trimming stripped 5 bases from V and 1 base from J, with 9 bases between. The DNA of the CDR3 is TGTGCCAGCAGTCGATCGGGATCTGGAAACACCATATATTTT. It encodes CASSRSGSGNTIYF.

V usage is TRBV5-1 and J usage is TRBJ1-4, with 10 bases lining up with TRBD1. The CDR3 length is 14 residues. Looked up from germline, CDR1 is SGHRS and CDR2 is YFSETQ. V shed 5 bases, J shed 8 bases, and the junction held 6 bases outside the gene matches. The CDR3, as DNA: TGCGCCAGCAGTTCCGGGACAGGGGCCGAAAAACTGTTTTTT. The encoded protein is CASSSGTGAEKLFF.

This clone was seen just once. The chain joins TRBV19 to TRBJ2-4, with TRBD1 identical over 10 bases. Germline CDR1 and CDR2: LNHDA and SQIVND (reference sequence). The CDR3 has 15 amino acids. With 6 bases clipped from V and 5 bases from J, the junction kept 7 bases outside the gene matches. The CDR3 here is CASSNPGTGENIQYF. The CDR3, as DNA: TGTGCCAGTAGCAACCCCGGGACAGGGGAAAACATTCAGTACTTC. The complete variable domain, with remaining parts taken from reference TRBV19 and TRBJ2-4, reads DGGITQSPKYLFRKEGQNVTLSCEQNLNHDAMYWYRQDPGQGLRLIYYSQIVNDFQKGDIAEGYSVSREKKESFPLTVTSAQKNPTAFYLCASSNPGTGENIQYFGAGTRLSVL.

The V and J genes are TRBV5-1 and TRBJ2-7; TRBD2 is a possible D gene (7 bases). V lost 4 bases and J lost 5, with 16 bases in between. This CDR3 has 14 amino acids. Germline CDR1 is SGHRS and CDR2 is YFSETQ. The CDR3 sequence is CASSPTAGAHEQYF. The CDR3 DNA sequence: TGCGCCAGCAGCCCAACCGCGGGGGCCCACGAGCAGTACTTC.